Here is one T cell receptor (beta chain) with its context. The authors' processing: Reference gene primers were amplified, and this amplification served to estimate nucleated cell counts. Generated by immunoSEQ multiplex PCR, the TCRdb table keeps only in-frame clones and is missing some. The V and J calls and clone size are taken from that table; D and trimming were inferred from the DNA. The table has around 230,000 clones, roughly nine tenths seen once. This sample is part of a study of blood T cell repertoires in COVID-19. Study as a whole: Specimens from acute and convalescent COVID-19 originated in the United States, Italy and Spain. PBMCs, B-cell-depleted T cells, or T cells provided the cDNA or gDNA that made up the material.

The germline CDR1 and CDR2 sequences are MNHEY and SMNVEV (reference sequence). This CDR3 is 14 amino acids long. V lost 5 bases and J lost 4; bases outside the gene matches: 4. Sequenced sample: peripheral blood. The TCR was taken from a man between 40 and 49 years old with acute or convalescent COVID-19. The V call is TRBV27, the J call TRBJ2-1, with 8 nucleotides matching TRBD2. The CDR3 nucleotides are TGTGCCAGCAGTAGCGGGAGTCTGTACAATGAGCAGTTCTTC. Translating gives CASSSGSLYNEQFF.